This T cell receptor beta chain was identified in a study of Graves' ophthalmopathy and Graves' hyperthyroidism (dated by TCRdb to the late 2010s). With respect to the entire study: Peripheral blood samples were taken at the time of initial diagnosis, before any treatment was given. To explore V-J signatures that separate ophthalmopathy from hyperthyroidism, a discovery set of about a hundred patients was enrolled, consisting of 40 to 45 with ophthalmopathy and about 60 with stable hyperthyroidism. An independent validation cohort comprised some 18 hyperthyroidism patients and 15 to 17 patients who later progressed from hyperthyroidism to ophthalmopathy. Following sampling, methimazole starting at 30 mg daily was administered to hyperthyroidism patients, and high-dose intravenous methylprednisolone was administered to ophthalmopathy patients. In more than five hyperthyroidism patients, the T-cell repertoires found in thyroid tissue were compared with those found in blood. In total, 120 to 150 blood samples were TCR-sequenced: approximately 40 ophthalmopathy, over 70 hyperthyroidism and around 17 hyperthyroidism-to-ophthalmopathy patients. TCR beta repertoire signatures were used to distinguish Graves' ophthalmopathy from Graves' hyperthyroidism and to predict progression to ophthalmopathy. Study-level results and caveats: In validation, the model predicted ophthalmopathy progression with roughly 68% sensitivity and approximately 75% specificity; some twelve predicted patients were CT-confirmed with GO in a median of around 6.5 months. Most of the expanded thyroid clonotypes with a frequency above 0.001 were also detected in blood, and it was suggested that the thyroid immune response may be reflected by blood repertoires. In cross-validation, the 13-signature model distinguished ophthalmopathy from stable hyperthyroidism with less than 90% sensitivity and 81.08% specificity, while in the test set the corresponding values were about 79% and 69%. Sample size was not statistically predetermined, and group allocation was not concealed from the investigators.

Ophthalmopathy patients were characterized by moderately to severely active disease, a Clinical Activity Score of at least 3, a NOSPECS grade of at least 4, and a disease duration under 3 months. Patients with other autoimmune diseases, uncontrolled infections, pregnancy or lactation were excluded from the study. Clinical symptoms, serum thyroxine, TRAb, thyroid ultrasound and orbital computed tomography formed the basis of the diagnosis. Using Ficoll-Paque density gradient centrifugation, PBMCs were isolated from 9 to 10 ml of fresh peripheral blood. Total RNA was extracted using Trizol reagent, and RNA quality was checked on an Agilent 2100 Bioanalyzer. TCR beta CDR3 regions were amplified from RNA transcripts for repertoire sequencing. The first round was an RT-PCR using HTBI primers with the Qiagen OneStep RT-PCR kit, and this first round was followed by a second-round multiplex PCR, then size selection and purification. Sequencing of the libraries was carried out on an Illumina HiSeq2000 in paired-end mode with 100 bp reads. Under the source paper's analysis protocol: SOAPnuke was used to process the reads, removing any read that contained adapters or uncalled bases, had a mean Phred below 15, or lacked an exact match to the constant primer or identifier. High-quality paired reads were merged with COPE v1.2.5. Each unique nucleotide sequence was defined as a clonotype, and clonotypes were aligned to IMGT TRB V, D and J references with MiTCR v1.1. Only V-J combinations with frequency above 0.0001 were analysed, covering about 99% of repertoires. For each V-J combination, a TCR clonal expansion and chaos score was defined as the ratio of F50 clonal expansion to chaos observed in the TCRdist matrix. Features were reduced by Welch's t-statistics and random forest to 10 to 15 V-J combinations, which fed a naive Bayes classifier. The Morisita-Horn index was used to measure how similar the thyroid and blood repertoires were. TCRdb reprocessed the public reads (quality trimming at Q25 with fastp, clone calling with MiXCR) and kept in-frame beta chains. Rows are unified per CDR3 protein, each entry keeping the most common DNA and genes. These V and J calls are TCRdb output, not the study's own analysis. Present in this sample are about 340,000 distinct CDR3 sequences, roughly 15% of which were seen just once. About 12% of the sample is in the top ten clones.

In its sample, this clonotype was seen many times. Its recognized antigen is unknown. The input lacks base qualities; no much larger clone sits a single base away. The CDR3 goes from the cysteine to the phenylalanine over 15 residues. Here the CDR3 DNA is all that survives: 45 bases in frame from base 1. The germline V gene (reference sequence) yields LNHDA for CDR1 and SQIVND for CDR2. The trim is 5 bases for V and 5 bases for J, with a gap of 19 bases between the germline ends. The chain is assembled from TRBV19 and TRBJ2-7; a weak D assignment points to TRBD2 (6 bases agree). This TCR came from an adult man with Graves' ophthalmopathy. Sample: peripheral blood. The CDR3 reads CASSPSGSTSHEQYF. The DNA is as follows: TGTGCCAGTAGTCCTTCCGGGAGCACAAGCCACGAGCAGTACTTC.